This TCR beta chain was obtained from a study of cytomegalovirus exposure and HLA in healthy donors. Findings of the study overall: A later analysis linked 15,000 to 20,000 TCR beta sequences to HLA alleles at 0.05 false discovery rate. Analysis was carried out at a later point, and it linked a missense DCLRE1C variant to TCR beta V- and J-gene trimming.

Trimming cost V 1 base and J 6 bases, with 10 bases left between them. Germline CDR1 reads MDHEN; CDR2 reads SYDVKM. This CDR3 region has 14 residues. Healthy donors of bone marrow made up the group. Only one count was recorded for this clone. Its target is not known. The PCR made use of 60 Vbeta and 13 Jbeta primers. The data were produced by immunoSEQ multiplex PCR, yet TCRdb's version contains in-frame clones alone and is incomplete. The sample lists approximately 130,000 clones, about two thirds seen once, with roughly 2.7% in the top ten. Specimen: PBMCs. The chain links TRBV28 to TRBJ1-5; no clear D. The sequence was collected from an older woman in good health and CMV-seropositive. CDR3 loop: CASSLYPEGQPQHF. The CDR3 region has the DNA TGTGCCAGCAGTTTATACCCAGAGGGTCAGCCCCAGCATTTT.